Listed here are 29 T cell receptor beta chains from one sample, sequenced in a study of T cell repertoires in cytomegalovirus infection. TCRdb used MiXCR to reprocess the reads, holding one entry per CDR3 protein. Of 350,000 to 500,000 distinct CDR3 sequences detected, 30% to 40% appear once; the ten largest clones hold roughly 15%. Sequencing was performed on PBMCs. The receptors come from a human donor in good health (CMV status not recorded). Some clones in this sample may be carry-over from other donors' samples.

The V and J genes are TRBV24-1 and TRBJ1-1; the D gene is possibly TRBD1 (5 bases). The CDR3 runs 13 residues. Trimming took 5 bases from V and 3 from J, leaving 9 bases between them. Germline V gene data show CDR1 as KGHDR and CDR2 as SFDVKD. The CDR3 nucleotides read TGTGCCACCAGTGGCGGGGCTTACACTGAAGCTTTCTTT. This sequence encodes CATSGGAYTEAFF.

The J gene is TRBJ1-5, the V gene TRBV20-1; the match to TRBD1 covers 7 bases. Looked up from germline, CDR1 is DFQATT and CDR2 is SNEGSKA (reference sequence). Trimming removed 2 bases from V and 5 bases from J; junction bases left unmatched: 3. CDR3 length equals 13 residues. The CDR3 spells CSARPTGDQPQHF. Here the CDR3 DNA reads TGCAGTGCTAGACCCACAGGGGATCAGCCCCAGCATTTT.

The rearrangement links TRBV2 to TRBJ2-7, with D unclear. CDR3 length equals 15 residues. Trimming removed 4 bases at V and 2 bases at J, with 15 bases between. CDR1 and CDR2 (germline): SNHLY, FYNNEI. CDR3 loop: CASSGLQQSPYEQYF. CDR3 nucleotides: TGTGCCAGCAGTGGTCTCCAACAGAGCCCCTACGAGCAGTACTTC.

V gene TRBV6-2 or TRBV6-3 combines with J gene TRBJ2-7; D remains ambiguous. Germline V CDR1 and CDR2: MNHEY, SVGEGT. The V and J ends lost 5 bases and 1 base respectively, with 6 bases between them. The CDR3 length is 12 residues. CDR3 amino acids: CASSVQSYEQYF. The CDR3 region has the DNA TGTGCCAGCAGTGTACAGTCCTACGAGCAGTACTTC.

V usage is TRBV20-1 and J usage is TRBJ1-2; perhaps TRBD1 as D (6 bases). This CDR3 spans 12 amino acids. Trimming left V 3 bases short and J 4 bases short, with 9 bases between. Germline-derived CDR1 and CDR2 are DFQATT and SNEGSKA (reference sequence). CDR3 bases: TGCAGTGCTAGGACAGGACTCTATGGCTACACCTTC. Translating gives CSARTGLYGYTF.

V is TRBV20-1 and J is TRBJ2-5, with D perhaps matching TRBD1 (6 bases). Trimming cost V 4 bases and J 4 bases, with 28 bases left between them. The CDR3 totals 18 residues. CDR1 and CDR2 (germline): DFQATT, SNEGSKA (reference sequence). CDR3 protein: CSAKSTVNRDRWTETQYF. CDR3 nucleotides: TGCAGTGCTAAATCAACCGTGAACAGGGACCGCTGGACAGAGACCCAGTACTTC.

This chain connects TRBV7-2 to TRBJ1-1; tentative D call: TRBD1 (6 bases). Trimming removed 6 bases from V and 1 base from J, with 12 bases in between. This CDR3 region has 14 residues. Germline CDR1 reads SGHTA; CDR2 reads FQGNSA. The CDR3 region has the DNA TGTGCCAGCAGAGAACCGGGACAGAACACTGAAGCTTTCTTT. It codes for CASREPGQNTEAFF. Complete variable domain (other parts from reference TRBV7-2 and TRBJ1-1): GAGVSQSPSNKVTEKGKDVELRCDPISGHTALYWYRQSLGQGLEFLIYFQGNSAPDKSGLPSDRFSAERTGGSVSTLTIQRTQQEDSAVYLCASREPGQNTEAFFGQGTRLTVV.

The chain recombines TRBV15 with TRBJ1-2, with 8 bases fitting TRBD1. Germline CDR1 reads LNHNV; CDR2 reads YYDKDF (reference sequence). Germline trimming cut 0 bases from V and 6 bases from J; bases unmatched to any gene: 6. The CDR3 sequence is 15 residues long. In DNA, the CDR3 is TGTGCCACCAGCAGAGATTATCAGGGGGCGGATGGCTACACCTTC. It yields the protein CATSRDYQGADGYTF.

This clonotype was recorded a few times. For the CDR3, the DNA is TGTGCCAGCGGGCGCCACTCTAGCGGTACGCAGTATTTT. It encodes CASGRHSSGTQYF. The gene calls are TRBV12-3 or TRBV12-4 and TRBJ2-3; 7 nucleotides align to TRBD2. The CDR3 spans 13 residues. V shed 8 bases, J shed 8 bases, and the junction held 10 bases outside the gene matches.

The CDR3 spells CASSPTRWEQYF. For the CDR3, the DNA is TGTGCCAGCAGCCCCACGCGCTGGGAGCAGTACTTC. V gene TRBV7-9 combines with J gene TRBJ2-7, with D uncertain. Per germline, CDR1 SEHNR and CDR2 FQNEAQ (reference sequence). This CDR3 contains 12 residues. Trimming took 5 bases from V and 7 from J, leaving 12 bases between them.

CDR3: CSVGLGFYEQYF. The DNA of the CDR3 is TGCAGCGTTGGATTGGGTTTCTACGAGCAGTACTTC. The rearrangement uses TRBV29-1 and TRBJ2-7; no clear D gene. CDR1 is SQVTM, CDR2 ANQGSEA, per germline. Trimming shortened V by 4 bases and J by 3 bases, and 10 bases separated the two germline ends. The CDR3 sequence is 12 residues long.

This clonotype has only a few counts. V and J are TRBV4-1 and TRBJ2-7; 7 bases map to TRBD2. Per the germline V gene, CDR1 is MGHRA and CDR2 is YSYEKL. This CDR3 is 18 amino acids long. V dropped 0 bases and J dropped 6; count of bases not matched to a gene: 17. The CDR3 DNA reads as TGCGCCAGCAGCCAAGATGTACCGGGGGGTACGGGGTTTGGCGAGCAGTACTTC. It yields the protein CASSQDVPGGTGFGEQYF.

This chain uses TRBV28 with TRBJ2-7, with 11 bases lining up with TRBD1. Germline values: CDR1 MDHEN, CDR2 SYDVKM. The CDR3 spans 15 residues. The ends lost 5 bases at V and 6 bases at J; junction bases unmatched: 9. CDR3 in amino acids: CASSPPRTGGSEQYF. The CDR3 region has the DNA TGTGCCAGCAGTCCCCCCAGGACAGGGGGCAGCGAGCAGTACTTC.

The rearrangement joins TRBV15 to TRBJ2-7, with D perhaps TRBD2 (6 bases). Looked up from germline, CDR1 is LNHNV and CDR2 is YYDKDF (reference sequence). V was pared by 4 bases and J by 4 bases, with 14 bases between. The CDR3 runs to 14 residues. The CDR3 sequence: CATSMFREAYEQYF. The CDR3 DNA is TGTGCCACCAGCATGTTCAGGGAGGCGTACGAGCAGTACTTC. The complete variable domain, with remaining parts taken from reference TRBV15 and TRBJ2-7, reads DAMVIQNPRYQVTQFGKPVTLSCSQTLNHNVMYWYQQKSSQAPKLLFHYYDKDFNNEADTPDNFQSRRPNTSFCFLDIRSPGLGDTAMYLCATSMFREAYEQYFGPGTRLTVT.

To note about this clonotype: At one end, the junction sequence differs from germline, possibly due to a read error. This sequence joins TRBV28 and TRBJ2-1, with 8 bases fitting TRBD1. CDR3 length: 13 amino acids. CDR1 and CDR2 from the germline V gene are MDHEN and SYDVKM. DNA of the CDR3: TGTTCCAGCAGTAGGACAGGGTTCGATGAGCAGTTCTTC. Encoded protein: CSSSRTGFDEQFF.

The chain uses TRBV29-1 and TRBJ1-2, with a tentative D call TRBD1 (6 bases). The V gene's germline CDR1 is SQVTM and CDR2 ANQGSEA. CDR3 length equals 14 residues. Between the trimmed V and J ends, which lost 3 bases and 8 bases, there was a span of 19 bases. The CDR3 bases are TGCAGCGTTGACATGTTTGGGACAACCGGGGGCTACACCTTC. Protein sequence: CSVDMFGTTGGYTF.

The chain combines TRBV7-9 with TRBJ1-2, with D unclear. Germline CDR1 is SEHNR and CDR2 is FQNEAQ (reference sequence). V shed 1 base and J shed 1 base, with 7 bases lying between them. The CDR3 length is 14 residues. The chain's CDR3 is CASSLEIRNYGYTF. CDR3 nucleotide sequence: TGTGCCAGCAGCTTAGAGATTCGTAACTATGGCTACACCTTC. Filled out from reference TRBV7-9 and TRBJ1-2, the complete variable domain reads DTGVSQNPRHKITKRGQNVTFRCDPISEHNRLYWYRQTLGQGPEFLTYFQNEAQLEKSRLLSDRFSAERPKGSFSTLEIQRTEQGDSAMYLCASSLEIRNYGYTFGSGTRLTVV.

V is TRBV7-6 and J is TRBJ1-2; D call uncertain. The CDR3 covers 15 residues. V was clipped by 1 base and J by 7 bases, with 16 bases between them. Germline CDR1 reads SGHVS; CDR2 reads FNYEAQ. The CDR3 DNA reads TGTGCCAGCAGCTTAGACTCCGTGAGTGGGGTTGGCTACACCTTC. This codes for CASSLDSVSGVGYTF.

This clonotype has more than one count but fewer than ten. The chain recombines TRBV6-2 or TRBV6-3 with TRBJ1-6; the D gene is possibly TRBD1 (5 bases). The CDR3 runs 16 residues. Germline V lookup: CDR1 MNHEY, CDR2 SVGEGT. V dropped 2 bases and J dropped 4 bases, with 12 bases sitting between them. The CDR3 loop reads CASSYGQGVYNSPLHF. CDR3 coding DNA: TGTGCCAGCAGTTACGGTCAGGGTGTGTATAATTCACCCCTCCACTTT.

This clonotype was recorded at least ten times. The chain joins TRBV7-9 to TRBJ2-7; D is perhaps TRBD2 (6 bases). The length of the CDR3 is 15 residues. The germline CDR1 and CDR2 sequences are SEHNR and FQNEAQ (reference sequence). Between the trimmed V and J ends, which lost 0 bases and 1 base, there was a span of 10 bases. CDR3 sequence reads: CASSLAGTASYEQYF. The CDR3, as DNA: TGTGCCAGCAGCTTAGCCGGGACTGCGTCCTACGAGCAGTACTTC.

This clonotype was seen ten or more times. The chain has TRBV11-2 and TRBJ2-1, with D perhaps matching TRBD1 or TRBD2 (5 bases each). The V gene's germline CDR1 is SGHAT and CDR2 FQNNGV. V lost 3 bases to trimming and J lost 11 bases, with 11 bases between them. The CDR3 has 12 residues. CDR3 region: CASSFGGPKQFF. The CDR3 coding sequence is TGTGCCAGCAGCTTTGGGGGTCCAAAGCAGTTCTTC.

DNA of the CDR3: TGCGCCAGCAGCCTGGAAGGTTCCACTAATGAAAAACTGTTTTTT. This codes for CASSLEGSTNEKLFF. The chain couples TRBV4-1 to TRBJ1-4; D is undetermined. Germline values: CDR1 MGHRA, CDR2 YSYEKL. The CDR3 loop spans 15 amino acids. V lost 4 bases, J lost 2 bases, and 11 bases lay in between.

The chain combines TRBV5-6 with TRBJ2-2, with unresolved D. This CDR3 region has 14 residues. From germline, CDR1 is SGHDT and CDR2 YYEEEE. With 1 base removed from V and 10 bases from J, the gap between germline ends came to 14 bases. The CDR3 nucleotides are TGTGCCAGCAGCTTGCATACTTTGGACGCGGAGCTGTTTTTT. Translated: CASSLHTLDAELFF. The full variable domain, rest sourced from reference TRBV5-6 and TRBJ2-2, is DAGVTQSPTHLIKTRGQQVTLRCSPKSGHDTVSWYQQALGQGPQFIFQYYEEEERQRGNFPDRFSGHQFPNYSSELNVNALLLGDSALYLCASSLHTLDAELFFGEGSRLTVL.

The J gene is TRBJ2-1, the V gene TRBV4-2; TRBD2 matches 15 bases. The CDR3 runs to 20 residues. V lost 1 base to trimming and J lost 3 bases; unmatched junction nucleotides: 10. Germline V gives CDR1 LGHNA, CDR2 YNFKEQ. The CDR3 nucleotides read TGTGCCAGCAGCCAAGGAGGACTAGCGGGGGGGTTTACCTACTACAATGAGCAGTTCTTC. It codes for CASSQGGLAGGFTYYNEQFF.

This clonotype appeared many times. The V gene is TRBV7-6, the J gene TRBJ1-6; D unclear. Per the germline V gene, CDR1 is SGHVS and CDR2 is FNYEAQ. This CDR3 is 13 amino acids long. V was trimmed by 2 bases and J by 7 bases, leaving 6 bases between them. The CDR3 region is CASSLSSNSPLHF. CDR3 in DNA: TGTGCCAGCAGCTTATCCTCGAATTCACCCCTCCACTTT.

This clonotype was observed many times. V usage is TRBV7-6 and J usage is TRBJ2-7; 8 nucleotides match TRBD1. After removal of 1 base from V and 1 base from J, the junction contained 6 bases not matched to a gene. Germline V lookup: CDR1 SGHVS, CDR2 FNYEAQ. The CDR3 has 16 residues. This CDR3 is CASSLGGQDSSYEQYF. Written as DNA, the CDR3 is TGTGCCAGCAGCTTAGGGGGACAGGATTCTTCCTACGAGCAGTACTTC.

This chain uses TRBV29-1 with TRBJ2-5; perhaps TRBD1 as D (6 bases). V lost 0 bases and J lost 2, with 10 bases in between. In germline, CDR1 is SQVTM, CDR2 ANQGSEA. There are 14 residues in the CDR3. The CDR3 here is CSVEDLGTQETQYF. CDR3 bases: TGCAGCGTTGAAGATCTGGGGACACAAGAGACCCAGTACTTC. The full variable domain, its missing parts supplied by reference TRBV29-1 and TRBJ2-5, is SAVISQKPSRDICQRGTSLTIQCQVDSQVTMMFWYRQQPGQSLTLIATANQGSEATYESGFVIDKFPISRPNLTFSTLTVSNMSPEDSSIYLCSVEDLGTQETQYFGPGTRLLVL.

CDR3 region: CASRRTSGSYNEQFF. The CDR3 bases are TGTGCCAGCAGGCGGACTAGCGGGTCCTACAATGAGCAGTTCTTC. The chain carries TRBV5-3 and TRBJ2-1; 11 nucleotides line up with TRBD2. TRBV5-3 is annotated as an ORF whose role is uncertain. V gave up 8 bases and J gave up 1 base; unmatched junction bases: 5. This CDR3 is built from 15 residues.

This chain connects TRBV2 to TRBJ2-6, with D perhaps given as TRBD1 or TRBD2 (5 bases each). Germline CDR1 SNHLY, CDR2 FYNNEI. The CDR3 is 15 amino acids. Trimming removed 6 bases at V and 0 bases at J, with 9 bases between. DNA for the CDR3: TGTGCCAGCAGGGGGGACGGCTCTGGGGCCAACGTCCTGACTTTC. Its translation is CASRGDGSGANVLTF.